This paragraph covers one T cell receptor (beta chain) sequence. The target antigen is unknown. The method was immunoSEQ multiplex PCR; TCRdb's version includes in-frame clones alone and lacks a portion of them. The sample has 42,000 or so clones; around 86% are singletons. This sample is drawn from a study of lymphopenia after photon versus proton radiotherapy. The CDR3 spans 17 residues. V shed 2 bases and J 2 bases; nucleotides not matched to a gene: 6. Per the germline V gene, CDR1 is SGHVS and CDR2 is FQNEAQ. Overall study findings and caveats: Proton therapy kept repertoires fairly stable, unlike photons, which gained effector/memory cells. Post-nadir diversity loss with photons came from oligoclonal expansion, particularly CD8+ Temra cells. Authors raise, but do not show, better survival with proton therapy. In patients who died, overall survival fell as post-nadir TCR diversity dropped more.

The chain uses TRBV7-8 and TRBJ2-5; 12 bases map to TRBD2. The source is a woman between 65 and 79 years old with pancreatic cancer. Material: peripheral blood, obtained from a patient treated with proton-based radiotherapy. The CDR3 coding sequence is TGTGCCAGCAGCTTATGGCTAGCGGGGGGGATACAAGAGACCCAGTACTTC. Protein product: CASSLWLAGGIQETQYF.